The present T cell receptor (beta chain) was sequenced within a study of cytomegalovirus exposure and HLA in healthy donors. About the research overall: Previous work identified 95 million to 140 million unique TCR beta sequences from around 170 million T cells.

Study findings and constraints: Presence/absence comparisons presumed near-even sequencing depth among donors. Cytomegalovirus association was listed for 150 or so TCR beta chains.

Comments on this clone: What it binds is unknown.

V dropped 0 bases and J dropped 7; count of bases not matched to a gene: 1. The CDR3 totals 15 residues. CDR1 and CDR2 from the germline V gene are ENHRY and SYGVKD. While unrecorded immune exposures were likely, the donors were nominally healthy when sampled. The PCR made use of 60 Vbeta and 13 Jbeta primers. Sequencing was performed with immunoSEQ multiplex PCR; in TCRdb, only in-frame clones are kept and a portion is missing. The profile covers roughly 170,000 clones, with almost 80% appearing a single time and about 1.3% taken by the ten largest. The specimen sequenced was PBMCs. The V and J genes are TRBV10-3 and TRBJ1-6; 9 bases agree with TRBD1. The TCR originated in a man aged 25-40 years in good health and CMV-seronegative. CDR3 sequence: CAISESTGGNSPLHF. CDR3 coding DNA: TGTGCCATCAGTGAGTCGACAGGGGGAAATTCACCCCTCCACTTT.